A single TCR beta chain is shown here with its context. Its target is unknown. Trimming took 1 base from V and 1 from J; bases not matched to a gene: 3. This CDR3 comprises 15 residues. Per germline, CDR1 SNHLY and CDR2 FYNNEI. These data come from a study of cytomegalovirus exposure and HLA in healthy donors. Study findings and constraints: The records held CMV serostatus as the only immune exposure information. For TCR beta chains, V- and J-gene trimming was later linked to a missense DCLRE1C variant. Among CMV-associated TCR beta chains, most appeared HLA-restricted in a later analysis. Several of the most significant clusters appeared, in a later analysis, to be linked to common viral pathogens.

In the PCR, 60 Vbeta and 13 Jbeta primers were used. Sequencing was performed with immunoSEQ multiplex PCR; in TCRdb, only in-frame clones are kept and a portion is missing. Of some 200,000 clones in the sample, 70% to 80% are singletons; the top ten hold around 0.42%. V is TRBV2 and J is TRBJ1-2; 7 nucleotides agree with TRBD1. The receptor was isolated from a male donor in good health and CMV-seropositive. The sequenced sample consisted of PBMCs. For the CDR3, the DNA is TGTGCCAGCAGTGAAGAGACAGGGTTTAACTATGGCTACACCTTC. It codes for CASSEETGFNYGYTF.